Listed below are T cell receptor beta chains from one sample, sequenced in a study of cytomegalovirus exposure and HLA in healthy donors. Sequencing was performed with immunoSEQ multiplex PCR; in TCRdb, only in-frame clones are kept and a portion is missing. This table holds some 150,000 clones, 77% found once. Sequenced sample: PBMCs. The origin of the receptors is a woman between 50 and 59 years old in good health and CMV-seronegative. CDR3s include the opening cysteine and the closing phenylalanine or tryptophan. The D gene is left open where the match is weak. Size is stated for part of the rows, as once, few or many counts, or as a class when the clone is expanded.

.	TRBV19	TRBJ1-5	.	TGTGCCAGTAGTATGCCGGTTCAGCCCCAGCATTTT	CASSMPVQPQHF
TRBD2	TRBV19	TRBJ2-7	once	TGTGCCAGTAGTGTGTCGCGGGGGGCACACTACGAGCAGTACTTC	CASSVSRGAHYEQYF
.	TRBV7-8	TRBJ1-1	.	TGTGCCAGCAGCTTAGATCGCAGGAACACTGAAGCTTTCTTT	CASSLDRRNTEAFF
.	TRBV7-8	TRBJ1-1	.	TGTGCCAGCAGCCTTATCGACAGGTCCATGAACACTGAAGCTTTCTTT	CASSLIDRSMNTEAFF
.	TRBV20-1	TRBJ2-3	.	TGCAGTTATGAACTGGATACGCAGTATTTT	CSYELDTQYF
TRBD1	TRBV5-1	TRBJ1-2	.	TGCGCCAGCAGCTTAGGGACAGGGAGATACTATGGCTACACCTTC	CASSLGTGRYYGYTF
.	TRBV27	TRBJ1-2	.	TGTGCCAGCAGTGGCAGGGTTAACTATGGCTACACCTTC	CASSGRVNYGYTF
.	TRBV4-2	TRBJ1-3	.	TGTGCCAGCAGCCAAGTTTTACCGCTTAGTTCTGGAAACACCATATATTTT	CASSQVLPLSSGNTIYF
TRBD1	TRBV6-4	TRBJ2-7	.	TGTGCCAGCAGTGGGGGGGAGACAGGGGGCAAGAGTTCCTACGAGCAGTACTTC	CASSGGETGGKSSYEQYF
TRBD2	TRBV7-2	TRBJ2-5	.	TGTGCCAGCAGCTCGGGACTAGCGGGGGGGGAAGAGACCCAGTACTTC	CASSSGLAGGEETQYF
.	TRBV27	TRBJ1-6	few	TGTGCCAGCAGACGTCTCCCGGACAGTAGCTATAATTCACCCCTCCACTTT	CASRRLPDSSYNSPLHF
TRBD2	TRBV9	TRBJ2-3	few	TGTGCCAGCAGCGCACACCTAGCGGGGGCTTTAAACACAGATACGCAGTATTTT	CASSAHLAGALNTDTQYF
TRBD1	TRBV28	TRBJ1-1	.	TGTGCCAGCAGTCCTACAGGGGAAACTGAAGCTTTCTTT	CASSPTGETEAFF
.	TRBV7-3	TRBJ2-5	.	TGTGCCAGCAGCTTACTGGGTAACCGAGGGGAGACCCAGTACTTC	CASSLLGNRGETQYF
TRBD1	TRBV28	TRBJ2-1	.	TGTGCCAGCAGTTTCCCATTCACAGGGGGCATCTACAATGAGCAGTTCTTC	CASSFPFTGGIYNEQFF
.	TRBV5-6	TRBJ2-7	once	TGTGCCAGCAGCTTGGACTTCTACGAGCAGTACTTC	CASSLDFYEQYF
TRBD2	TRBV7-8	TRBJ2-5	.	TGTGCCAGCAGCTCTGGACTAGCAGGGACCCAGTACTTC	CASSSGLAGTQYF
.	TRBV29-1	TRBJ2-1	.	TGCAGCGTTGATCACAGTATTCATGAGCAGTTCTTC	CSVDHSIHEQFF
.	TRBV28	TRBJ1-5	.	TGTGCCAGCTCAGGGCCTAATCAGCCCCAGCATTTT	CASSGPNQPQHF
.	TRBV2	TRBJ1-6	.	TGTGCCAGCAGTCCCGTCGGAAACTACTATAATTCACCCCTCCACTTT	CASSPVGNYYNSPLHF
TRBD1	TRBV19	TRBJ1-5	.	TGTGCCAGTAGTCTTACCGGGACAGGGGCTCAGCCCCAGCATTTT	CASSLTGTGAQPQHF
.	TRBV28	TRBJ2-6	.	TGTGCCGGGGGCCGCTCTGGGGCCAACGTCCTGACTTTC	CAGGRSGANVLTF
.	TRBV4-2	TRBJ1-6	.	TGTGCCAGCAGCCAAGCCCGGGGTTCACCCCTCCACTTT	CASSQARGSPLHF
.	TRBV7-2	TRBJ1-6	once	TGTGCCAGCAGTTACAGCTTTACCTATAATTCACCCCTCCACTTT	CASSYSFTYNSPLHF
.	TRBV7-9	TRBJ1-1	.	TGTGCCAGCAGCCCGGCGGAGGGGCAGCGAACTGAAGCTTTCTTT	CASSPAEGQRTEAFF
.	TRBV5-5	TRBJ1-2	once	TGTGCCAGCAGCTTGGTTCTCTATGGCTACACCTTC	CASSLVLYGYTF
TRBD1	TRBV27	TRBJ2-1	.	TGTGCCAGCAGTTTATTAGTGGGACAGGGGGCCGGCGAGCAGTTCTTC	CASSLLVGQGAGEQFF
TRBD1	TRBV6-1	TRBJ1-1	few	TGTGCCAGCAGTGCAAAGACAGGGGGCAACACTGAAGCTTTCTTT	CASSAKTGGNTEAFF
.	TRBV6-6	TRBJ1-1	.	TGTGCCAGCAGCTCCCATGCTAGGGGTGCAGGAGCTTTCTTT	CASSSHARGAGAFF
.	TRBV5-6	TRBJ1-2	.	TGTGCCAGCAGCTTGGAGCGGACAGTCTATGGCTACACCTTC	CASSLERTVYGYTF
TRBD1	TRBV6-5	TRBJ1-1	few	TGTGCCAGCAGCCCGAGACAGGGGGCGAGGACTGAAGCTTTCTTT	CASSPRQGARTEAFF
.	TRBV6-5	TRBJ1-3	.	TGTGCCAGCAGTTACAGTGGGACATCTGGAAACACCATATATTTT	CASSYSGTSGNTIYF
TRBD1	TRBV2	TRBJ1-4	.	TGTGCCAGCAGTGTACAGGGGAACGCTAATGAAAAACTGTTTTTT	CASSVQGNANEKLFF
.	TRBV2	TRBJ2-1	.	TGTGCCAATTCCCCAGCGGGCAGCTCCTACAATGAGCAGTTCTTC	CANSPAGSSYNEQFF
TRBD2	TRBV10-3	TRBJ2-7	.	TGTGCCACGTCCTCGGCTAGCGGGCCCTTCGAGCAGTACTTC	CATSSASGPFEQYF
.	TRBV7-6	TRBJ1-1	few	TGTGCCAGCACCTCAGGGAAGGGCACTGAAGCTTTCTTT	CASTSGKGTEAFF